The 19 T cell receptor beta chains in this list originate from one sample, sequenced in a study of cytomegalovirus exposure and HLA in healthy donors. Primers: 60 Vbeta forward and 13 Jbeta reverse. This table comes from immunoSEQ multiplex PCR, and its TCRdb copy is limited to in-frame clones, with some not included. The sample lists under 200,000 clones, 60% to 80% occurring once. The sequenced sample consisted of PBMCs. The receptors come from a man aged 40-50 years in good health and CMV-seronegative.

J is TRBJ2-2 and V is TRBV5-1; possibly TRBD1 for D (6 bases). The germline V gene encodes CDR1 SGHRS and CDR2 YFSETQ. Trimming pared 6 bases from V and 0 bases from J, leaving 9 bases between. This CDR3 comprises 14 residues. The CDR3 DNA reads as TGCGCCAGCAAGCAGGGGACGAACACCGGGGAGCTGTTTTTT. Encoded protein: CASKQGTNTGELFF.

The table lists this clone with a few counts. The V gene is TRBV11-2, the J gene TRBJ2-2; weak D call: TRBD2 (5 bases). The germline gives CDR1 SGHAT, CDR2 FQNNGV. V was clipped by 4 bases and J by 8 bases, with 8 bases between them. There are 12 residues in the CDR3. The CDR3 spells CASSSGLGELFF. CDR3 nucleotides: TGTGCCAGCAGCTCTGGACTGGGGGAGCTGTTTTTT.

The chain uses TRBV9 and TRBJ2-3; 8 bases are a match to TRBD2. CDR1 SGDLS and CDR2 YYNGEE come from the germline V gene. With 4 bases clipped from V and 1 base from J, the junction kept 11 bases outside the gene matches. This CDR3 is built from 17 residues. The CDR3 sequence: CASSLRAGSGGTDTQYF. The CDR3 DNA sequence: TGTGCCAGCAGCTTAAGGGCGGGTAGCGGGGGCACAGATACGCAGTATTTT. The variable domain in full, completed from reference TRBV9 and TRBJ2-3, reads DSGVTQTPKHLITATGQRVTLRCSPRSGDLSVYWYQQSLDQGLQFLIQYYNGEERAKGNILERFSAQQFPDLHSELNLSSLELGDSALYFCASSLRAGSGGTDTQYFGPGTRLTVL.

As to this clone: The same CDR3 also results from other DNA sequences found in this sample. This chain joins TRBV4-3 and TRBJ1-2; D perhaps matches TRBD1 (6 bases). V was pared by 1 base and J by 6 bases, with 12 bases between. The CDR3 loop spans 14 amino acids. The germline V gene has CDR1 LGHNA and CDR2 YSLEER. The CDR3 nucleotides are TGCGCCAGCAGCCAAGGACAGGTTGAGCATGGCTACACCTTC. Residues: CASSQGQVEHGYTF.

V is TRBV7-2 and J is TRBJ2-3; a possible D gene is TRBD2 (6 bases). Trimming stripped 1 base from V and 0 bases from J, with 14 bases between. Germline V gene sequence: CDR1 SGHTA, CDR2 FQGNSA. CDR3 size: 17 residues. The CDR3, as DNA: TGTGCCAGCAGCTTAGTGGGGCTCGGGAGCAGCACAGATACGCAGTATTTT. As protein: CASSLVGLGSSTDTQYF. Full variable domain (rest looked up from reference TRBV7-2 and TRBJ2-3): GAGVSQSPSNKVTEKGKDVELRCDPISGHTALYWYRQSLGQGLEFLIYFQGNSAPDKSGLPSDRFSAERTGGSVSTLTIQRTQQEDSAVYLCASSLVGLGSSTDTQYFGPGTRLTVL.

Written as DNA, the CDR3 is TGTGCCAGCAGCGTAGCCGGTCGGGGTCCAGATACGCAGTATTTT. Encoded protein: CASSVAGRGPDTQYF. The V gene is TRBV9, the J gene TRBJ2-3; D is possibly TRBD2 (5 bases). Looked up from germline, CDR1 is SGDLS and CDR2 is YYNGEE. The CDR3 runs 15 residues. V shed 0 bases and J shed 4 bases, with 12 bases lying between them.

This clone has just a few counts. The chain recombines TRBV23-1 with TRBJ2-2; D might be TRBD1 (6 bases). TRBV23-1 is assigned to the ORF class and has an uncertain function. Trimming pared 3 bases from V and 1 base from J, leaving 9 bases between. This CDR3 has 15 amino acids. CDR3 residues: CASSQQQGNTGELFF. The CDR3 nucleotides read TGCGCCAGCAGTCAGCAACAGGGGAACACCGGGGAGCTGTTTTTT.

The rearrangement links TRBV6-1 to TRBJ2-3, with 10 bases fitting TRBD1. V was pared by 8 bases and J by 2 bases, with 4 bases of the junction left unmatched. Germline V gene sequence: CDR1 MNHNS, CDR2 SASEGT. The CDR3 length is 14 residues. Written as DNA, the CDR3 is TGTGCCAGCGGGGACAGGGGATTCACAGATACGCAGTATTTT. Protein: CASGDRGFTDTQYF.

This clone was observed a handful of times. This chain joins TRBV4-1 and TRBJ2-6; D is undetermined. The CDR3 totals 17 residues. Trimming stripped 0 bases from V and 4 bases from J, with 13 bases between. The germline V gene encodes CDR1 MGHRA and CDR2 YSYEKL. CDR3 loop: CASSQDRSSKGANVLTF. The CDR3 region has the DNA TGCGCCAGCAGCCAAGATCGGAGCAGTAAGGGGGCCAACGTCCTGACTTTC.

The chain recombines TRBV18 with TRBJ2-2; 8 bases line up with TRBD1. This CDR3 contains 15 residues. From germline, CDR1 is KGHSH and CDR2 LQKENI. With 3 bases clipped from V and 7 bases from J, the junction kept 7 bases outside the gene matches. CDR3 DNA sequence: TGTGCCAGCTCACCCCCGACAGGGGCGAACGGGGAGCTGTTTTTT. Its translation is CASSPPTGANGELFF.

The J gene is TRBJ1-5, the V gene TRBV18, with D uncertain. The CDR3 length is 13 residues. Between the trimmed V and J ends, which lost 6 bases and 2 bases, there was a span of 8 bases. Germline assignment: CDR1 KGHSH and CDR2 LQKENI. Here the CDR3 DNA reads TGTGCCAGCTCTACGGGTCGCAATCAGCCCCAGCATTTT. Its protein product is CASSTGRNQPQHF.

The chain employs TRBV5-8 and TRBJ2-7, with 7 bases matching TRBD2. Germline CDR1 and CDR2: SGHTS and YDEGEE. The CDR3 is made up of 15 amino acids. The junction had 11 bases not matched to a gene; V was cut back by 4 bases and J by 4 bases. The CDR3 here is CASSPRAGVGYEQYF. The CDR3 DNA reads TGTGCCAGCAGCCCCCGGGCGGGAGTAGGATACGAGCAGTACTTC. The variable domain in full, with the rest retrieved from reference TRBV5-8 and TRBJ2-7, is EAGVTQSPTHLIKTRGQQATLRCSPISGHTSVYWYQQALGLGLQFLLWYDEGEERNRGNFPPRFSGRQFPNYSSELNVNALELEDSALYLCASSPRAGVGYEQYFGPGTRLTVT.

This clone rates as medium-sized. This chain uses TRBV7-6 with TRBJ1-1; D possibly corresponds to TRBD1 (5 bases). The CDR3 is 18 amino acids. Germline values: CDR1 SGHVS, CDR2 FNYEAQ. Trimming removed 1 base from V and 2 bases from J, with 20 bases in between. This CDR3 is CASSLGVRWSTVNTEAFF. For the CDR3, the DNA is TGTGCCAGCAGCTTAGGGGTCCGGTGGTCGACAGTTAACACTGAAGCTTTCTTT.

CDR3 DNA: TGCGCCAGCAGCTTTACAGGGGGCCCTGAAGCTTTCTTT. This gives the protein CASSFTGGPEAFF. This chain links TRBV5-1 with TRBJ1-1, with 9 bases matching TRBD1. V lost 2 bases and J lost 6; bases outside the gene matches: 2. Germline loops: CDR1 SGHRS, CDR2 YFSETQ. This CDR3 spans 13 amino acids.

The chain is built from TRBV5-1 and TRBJ1-4; D perhaps matches TRBD1 (6 bases). In germline, CDR1 is SGHRS, CDR2 YFSETQ. The CDR3 spans 14 residues. Trimming removed 6 bases from V and 6 bases from J, with 15 bases in between. The chain's CDR3 is CASTTGTSDEKLFF. For the CDR3, the DNA is TGCGCCAGCACTACCGGGACATCCGATGAAAAACTGTTTTTT. Complete variable domain (other parts from reference TRBV5-1 and TRBJ1-4): KAGVTQTPRYLIKTRGQQVTLSCSPISGHRSVSWYQQTPGQGLQFLFEYFSETQRNKGNFPGRFSGRQFSNSRSEMNVSTLELGDSALYLCASTTGTSDEKLFFGSGTQLSVL.

The chain recombines TRBV14 with TRBJ2-3; 9 bases agree with TRBD1. Germline V gene sequence: CDR1 SGHDN, CDR2 FVKESK. This CDR3 is built from 15 residues. The ends lost 0 bases at V and 5 bases at J; junction bases unmatched: 3. The CDR3 is CASSQEQGALDTQYF. The CDR3 DNA reads as TGTGCCAGCAGCCAAGAACAGGGGGCTCTAGATACGCAGTATTTT. The full variable domain, completed using reference TRBV14 and TRBJ2-3, is EAGVTQFPSHSVIEKGQTVTLRCDPISGHDNLYWYRRVMGKEIKFLLHFVKESKQDESGMPNNRFLAERTGGTYSTLKVQPAELEDSGVYFCASSQEQGALDTQYFGPGTRLTVL.

The table lists this clone with a few counts. The CDR3 DNA is TGCGCCAGCAGCAGAACAGGGAGTGGCTACACCTTC. As protein: CASSRTGSGYTF. The chain has TRBV5-1 and TRBJ1-2, with D tentatively TRBD1 (6 bases). Germline values: CDR1 SGHRS, CDR2 YFSETQ. The V end lost 4 bases, the J end lost 7 bases, and 11 bases lay between the germline ends. The CDR3 spans 12 residues.

The V gene is TRBV7-9, the J gene TRBJ2-1; 9 bases agree with TRBD2. V gave up 0 bases and J gave up 4 bases; unmatched junction bases: 4. The CDR3 extends over 16 amino acids. From germline, CDR1 is SEHNR and CDR2 FQNEAQ (reference sequence). This CDR3 reads CASSLARGLAYNEQFF. Here the CDR3 DNA reads TGTGCCAGCAGCTTAGCGCGGGGACTAGCATACAATGAGCAGTTCTTC.

The chain couples TRBV15 to TRBJ2-7; 9 nucleotides agree with TRBD1. The CDR3 totals 18 residues. J was trimmed by 2 bases and V by 4 bases; bases with no gene match: 15. In germline, CDR1 is LNHNV, CDR2 YYDKDF (reference sequence). The CDR3 here is CATSKDRGGTTTPYEQYF. The CDR3 DNA sequence: TGTGCCACCAGCAAGGACAGGGGTGGGACAACCACCCCCTACGAGCAGTACTTC.